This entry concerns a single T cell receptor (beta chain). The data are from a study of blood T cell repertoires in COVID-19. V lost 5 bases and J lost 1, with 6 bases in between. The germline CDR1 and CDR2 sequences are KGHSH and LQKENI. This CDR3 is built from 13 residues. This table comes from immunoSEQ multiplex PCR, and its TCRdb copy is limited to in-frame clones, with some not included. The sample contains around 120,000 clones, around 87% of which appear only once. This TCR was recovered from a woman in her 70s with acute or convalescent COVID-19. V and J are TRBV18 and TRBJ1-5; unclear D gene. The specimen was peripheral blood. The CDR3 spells CASSEGSNQPQHF. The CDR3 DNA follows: TGTGCCAGCTCAGAGGGAAGCAATCAGCCCCAGCATTTT. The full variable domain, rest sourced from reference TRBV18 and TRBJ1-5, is NAGVMQNPRHLVRRRGQEARLRCSPMKGHSHVYWYRQLPEEGLKFMVYLQKENIIDESGMPKERFSAEFPKEGPSILRIQQVVRGDSAAYFCASSEGSNQPQHFGDGTRLSIL.